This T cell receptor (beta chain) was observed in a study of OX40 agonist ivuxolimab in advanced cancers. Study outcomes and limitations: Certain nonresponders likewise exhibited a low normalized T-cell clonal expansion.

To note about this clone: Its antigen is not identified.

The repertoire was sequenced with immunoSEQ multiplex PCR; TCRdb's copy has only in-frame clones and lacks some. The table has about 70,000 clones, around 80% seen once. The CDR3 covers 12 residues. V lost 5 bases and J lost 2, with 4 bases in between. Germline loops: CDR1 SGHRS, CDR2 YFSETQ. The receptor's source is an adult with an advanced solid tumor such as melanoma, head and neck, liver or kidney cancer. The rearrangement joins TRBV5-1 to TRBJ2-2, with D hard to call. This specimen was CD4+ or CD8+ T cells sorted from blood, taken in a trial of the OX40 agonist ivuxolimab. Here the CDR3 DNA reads TGCGCCAGCAGGTATAACACCGGGGAGCTGTTTTTT. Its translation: CASRYNTGELFF.